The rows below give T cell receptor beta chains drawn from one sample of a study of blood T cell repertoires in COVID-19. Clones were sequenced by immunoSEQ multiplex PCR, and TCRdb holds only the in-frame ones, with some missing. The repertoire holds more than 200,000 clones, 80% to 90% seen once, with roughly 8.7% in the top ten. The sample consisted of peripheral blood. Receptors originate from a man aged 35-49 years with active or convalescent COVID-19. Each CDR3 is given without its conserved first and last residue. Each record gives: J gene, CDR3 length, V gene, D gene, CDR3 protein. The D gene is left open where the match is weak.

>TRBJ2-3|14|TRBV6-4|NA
ASSQWRTKGVDTQY
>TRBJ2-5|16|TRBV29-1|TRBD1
SVEDLTGASIYQETQY
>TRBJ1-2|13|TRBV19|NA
ASTNSPRANYGYT
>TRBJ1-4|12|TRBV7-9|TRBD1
ASSPTGQREKLF
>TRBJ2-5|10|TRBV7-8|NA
ASSPTRETQY
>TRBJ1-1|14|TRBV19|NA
ASSTYRTTENTEAF
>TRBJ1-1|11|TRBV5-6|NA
ASSRDRDTEAF
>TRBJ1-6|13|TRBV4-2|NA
ASSQELDGSSPLH
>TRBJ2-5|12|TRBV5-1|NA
ASSLSLARETQY
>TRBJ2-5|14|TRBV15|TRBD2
ATSRDAGGPEETQY
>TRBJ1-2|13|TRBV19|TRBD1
ASTLGTASNYGYT
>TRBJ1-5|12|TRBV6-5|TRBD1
ASRPGQDNQPQH
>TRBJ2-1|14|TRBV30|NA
AWRGGRGGDYNEQF
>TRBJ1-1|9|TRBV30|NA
AWSESGEAF
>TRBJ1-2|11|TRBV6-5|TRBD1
ATAGQGNYGYT
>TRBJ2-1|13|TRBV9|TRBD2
ASSSRASGSSEQF
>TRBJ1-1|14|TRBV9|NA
ASSAHSPGLDTEAF
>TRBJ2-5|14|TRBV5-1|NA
ASSRAPRGGLETRY
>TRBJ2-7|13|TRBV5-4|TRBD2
ASSLLAGVSPEQY
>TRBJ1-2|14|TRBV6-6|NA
ASSYKRLQGGYGYT
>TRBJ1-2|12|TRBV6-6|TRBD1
ASTRDRGFDGYT
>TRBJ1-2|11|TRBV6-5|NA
ASITPGSYGYT
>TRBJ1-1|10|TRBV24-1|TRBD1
ATSTDRGLAF
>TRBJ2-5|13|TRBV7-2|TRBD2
ASSLGGGYQETQY
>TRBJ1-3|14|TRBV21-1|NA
ASSNKQGYSGNTIY
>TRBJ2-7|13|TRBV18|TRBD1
ASSPYRGHSYEQY
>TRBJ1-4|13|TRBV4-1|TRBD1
ASSQEGQRSEKLF
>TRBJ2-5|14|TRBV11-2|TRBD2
ASSLGGGRRVETQY
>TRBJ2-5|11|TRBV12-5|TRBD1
ASGLGDDRDQY
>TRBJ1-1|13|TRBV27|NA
ASSQYLQGNTEAF
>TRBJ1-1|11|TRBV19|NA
ASSDRHGTEAF
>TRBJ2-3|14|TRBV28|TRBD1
ASSTRTGGSGDTQY
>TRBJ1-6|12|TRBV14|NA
ASSLGLLNSPLH
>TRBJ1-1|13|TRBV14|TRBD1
ASSLWDRGYTEAF
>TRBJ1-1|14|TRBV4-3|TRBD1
ASSQEWTGTYTEAF
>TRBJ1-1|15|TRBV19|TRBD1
ASSVRDRGYMNTEAF
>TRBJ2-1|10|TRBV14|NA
ASSPPAGKQF
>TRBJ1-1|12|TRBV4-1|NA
ASSQGQYETEAF
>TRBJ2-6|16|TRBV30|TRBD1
AWSGPGQGSSGANVLT
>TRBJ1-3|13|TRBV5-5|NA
ASSWAGASGNTIY
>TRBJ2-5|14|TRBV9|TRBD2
ASSPGLAGGGETQY
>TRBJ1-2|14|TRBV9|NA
ASSARQSPGGYGYT
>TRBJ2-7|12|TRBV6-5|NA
ASSSLTRAYEQY
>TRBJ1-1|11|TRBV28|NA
ASRAGANTEAF
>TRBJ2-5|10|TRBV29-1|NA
SVELTGETQY
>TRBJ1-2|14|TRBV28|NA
ASRIPPGGGDYGYT
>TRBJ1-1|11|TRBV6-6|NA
ATLTDSRTEAF
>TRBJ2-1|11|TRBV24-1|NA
ATSDRTANEQF
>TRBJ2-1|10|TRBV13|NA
ASSLWHQEQF
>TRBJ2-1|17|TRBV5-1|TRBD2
ASSLDPGTSGRAYNEQF
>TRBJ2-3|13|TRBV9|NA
ASSVGGAGIDTQY
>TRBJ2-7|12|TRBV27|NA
ASSYRDTNYEQY
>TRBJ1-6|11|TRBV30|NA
AWSGRGRSPLH
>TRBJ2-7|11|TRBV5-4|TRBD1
ASSSGTGVEQY
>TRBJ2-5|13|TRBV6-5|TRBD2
ASRGQRGGPETQY
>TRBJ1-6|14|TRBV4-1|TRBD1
ASSQDLTGKKSPLH
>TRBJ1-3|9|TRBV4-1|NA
ASSPGDTIY
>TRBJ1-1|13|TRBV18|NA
ASSPAVLLGSEAF